A single sample is the source of the 15 T cell receptor beta chains below, sequenced in a study of patients and donors after allogeneic stem cell transplantation. TCRdb reanalysed the RT-PCR reads using MiXCR and keeps one entry per CDR3 protein. The sample shows roughly 12,000 distinct CDR3 sequences, almost 25% of them seen only once. The sample comprised blood, either unsorted or a sorted T cell fraction (not recorded which). Every receptor here comes from a human donor who was either an allogeneic HSCT recipient or a stem cell or donor lymphocyte infusion donor (not recorded which). It is not recorded whose cells these are; they may come from a transplant donor.

The chain employs TRBV12-3 or TRBV12-4 and TRBJ1-2, with 12 bases fitting TRBD1. J was trimmed by 6 bases and V by 5 bases; bases with no gene match: 4. CDR3 length: 14 residues. Here the CDR3 DNA reads TGTGCCAGCAGTACCGGGACAGGGGGCAATGGCTACACCTTC. Protein product: CASSTGTGGNGYTF.

By frequency in the sample, this clonotype is medium-sized. The rearrangement links TRBV5-1 to TRBJ1-2, with a weak D call TRBD1 (6 bases). The CDR3 consists of 17 residues. Germline-derived CDR1 and CDR2 are SGHRS and YFSETQ. The ends were cut back, 4 bases at V and 5 bases at J, with 24 bases in the middle. CDR3 region: CASSLTGQLRPSYGYTF. As DNA, the CDR3 is TGCGCCAGCAGCCTGACGGGACAACTCAGGCCTAGTTATGGCTACACCTTC.

As regards this clonotype: A read error may produce the germline difference seen at one junction end. This chain uses TRBV5-1 with TRBJ2-2; 11 bases line up with TRBD2. Germline V lookup: CDR1 SGHRS, CDR2 YFSETQ. This CDR3 contains 15 residues. CDR3 DNA: TGCGCCAGCAGCCCGACTAGCGGGAACTCCGGGGAGCTGTTTTTT. This encodes CASSPTSGNSGELFF.

This clonotype was counted a few times. V and J are TRBV12-3 or TRBV12-4 and TRBJ2-1; a possible D gene is TRBD1 (6 bases). The CDR3 consists of 18 residues. Deletions cut 6 bases from V and 0 bases from J, with 21 bases between. CDR3 loop: CASSRFTLGQPSYNEQFF. The CDR3 region has the DNA TGTGCCAGCAGCCGCTTCACTCTCGGACAGCCCTCCTACAATGAGCAGTTCTTC.

The genes are TRBV29-1 and TRBJ2-1; the match to TRBD2 covers 8 bases. V shed 1 base, J shed 3 bases, and the junction held 14 bases outside the gene matches. The CDR3 is 18 amino acids. Germline-derived CDR1 and CDR2 are SQVTM and ANQGSEA. CDR3 nucleotides: TGCAGCGTTGAAGGCAGGATAGGACTAGCAGCGGTCTACAATGAGCAGTTCTTC. The encoded protein is CSVEGRIGLAAVYNEQFF.

This CDR3 is CASSLAAGTGANTEAFF. Here the CDR3 DNA reads TGTGCCAGCAGCCTAGCCGCCGGGACAGGGGCAAACACTGAAGCTTTCTTT. The rearrangement uses TRBV12-3 or TRBV12-4 and TRBJ1-1, with TRBD1 identical over 10 bases. The CDR3 totals 17 residues. V dropped 6 bases and J dropped 2; count of bases not matched to a gene: 12.

V and J are TRBV27 and TRBJ2-7; D is unclear. V lost 3 bases to trimming and J lost 4 bases, with 16 bases between them. The CDR3 is 15 residues long. Germline CDR1 reads MNHEY; CDR2 reads SMNVEV (reference sequence). The CDR3 region is CASSLASYLRYEQYF. In DNA, the CDR3 is TGTGCCAGCAGTTTGGCCTCCTATCTAAGGTACGAGCAGTACTTC.

To note about this clonotype: Germline and junction disagree at one end, which may indicate a read error. The gene calls are TRBV7-3 and TRBJ1-1, with D possibly matching TRBD1 (6 bases). Germline V gives CDR1 SGHTA, CDR2 FQGTGA. The CDR3 runs to 14 residues. CDR3 loop: CASSPSGANTEASF. CDR3 in DNA: TGTGCCAGCAGCCCTTCAGGGGCGAACACTGAAGCTTCCTTT.

There are many counts of this clonotype. The chain employs TRBV24-1 and TRBJ1-2; TRBD1 matches 7 bases. The CDR3 covers 13 residues. Unmatched junction bases numbered 4, after V lost 6 bases and J lost 4 bases. Germline V CDR1 and CDR2: KGHDR, SFDVKD. DNA for the CDR3: TGTGCCACCAGTAGTGGACAGGCCTATGGCTACACCTTC. Amino acids: CATSSGQAYGYTF.

This clonotype has just a few counts. The chain couples TRBV7-8 to TRBJ2-5; D unclear. Germline values: CDR1 SGHVS, CDR2 FQNEAQ. This CDR3 comprises 13 residues. Trimming removed 3 bases from V and 5 bases from J, with 10 bases in between. The CDR3 region is CASSFGVKETQYF. The CDR3 DNA sequence: TGTGCCAGCAGCTTTGGGGTTAAGGAGACCCAGTACTTC.

V is TRBV20-1 and J is TRBJ2-1; 11 positions match TRBD2. The length of the CDR3 is 13 residues. Per germline, CDR1 DFQATT and CDR2 SNEGSKA (reference sequence). With 5 bases clipped from V and 4 bases from J, the junction kept 1 base outside the gene matches. CDR3 in amino acids: CSARLAGYNEQFF. CDR3 DNA: TGCAGTGCTCGACTAGCGGGGTACAATGAGCAGTTCTTC.

V usage is TRBV7-2 and J usage is TRBJ2-4; TRBD2 matches 14 bases. The CDR3 totals 19 residues. With 2 bases clipped from V and 6 bases from J, the junction kept 12 bases outside the gene matches. Germline CDR1 SGHTA, CDR2 FQGNSA. The CDR3 sequence: CASSLHGTSGSFIRNIQYF. CDR3 sequence (DNA): TGTGCCAGCAGCTTACACGGGACTAGCGGGAGTTTTATTCGAAACATTCAGTACTTC.

The chain is built from TRBV5-4 and TRBJ1-2; 9 bases map to TRBD1. The CDR3 consists of 17 residues. Trimming removed 4 bases from V and 4 bases from J; junction bases left unmatched: 14. Per germline, CDR1 SGHNT and CDR2 YYREEE (reference sequence). The CDR3 region is CASSPGTGKGAPYGYTF. CDR3 coding DNA: TGTGCCAGCAGCCCCGGGACAGGGAAAGGGGCTCCCTATGGCTACACCTTC. Full variable domain (rest looked up from reference TRBV5-4 and TRBJ1-2): ETGVTQSPTHLIKTRGQQVTLRCSSQSGHNTVSWYQQALGQGPQFIFQYYREEENGRGNFPPRFSGLQFPNYSSELNVNALELDDSALYLCASSPGTGKGAPYGYTFGSGTRLTVV.

This clonotype was recorded only once. This chain uses TRBV20-1 with TRBJ2-7, with 7 bases that match TRBD2. Germline CDR1 is DFQATT and CDR2 is SNEGSKA (reference sequence). The CDR3 is 15 residues long. V gave up 3 bases and J gave up 4 bases; unmatched junction bases: 12. As DNA, the CDR3 is TGCAGTGCTAGTCTCCCCGGGACTAAACTATACGAGCAGTACTTC. Its protein product is CSASLPGTKLYEQYF.

The V gene is TRBV20-1, the J gene TRBJ1-1; D gene ambiguous. Germline CDR1 DFQATT, CDR2 SNEGSKA (reference sequence). The CDR3 is 10 residues long. The CDR3 region is CTFSNTEAFF. As DNA, the CDR3 is TGCACCTTCTCGAACACTGAAGCTTTCTTT.